Below are 21 T cell receptor beta chains sequenced from a single sample in a study of T cell changes during pregnancy in multiple sclerosis. Profiled with immunoSEQ multiplex PCR; TCRdb holds only in-frame clones, not every one. The table lists tens of thousands of clones, 91% of them singletons. This specimen consisted of peripheral blood, obtained before pregnancy. The receptors shown here come from a female donor with multiple sclerosis, enrolled in a pregnancy study.

The J gene is TRBJ2-5, the V gene TRBV5-4; maybe TRBD1 (5 bases). CDR1 and CDR2 (germline): SGHNT, YYREEE (reference sequence). This CDR3 contains 15 residues. V lost 3 bases and J lost 6, with 18 bases in between. This CDR3 reads CASSSDDSWKKTQYF. The DNA of the CDR3 is TGTGCCAGCAGCTCCGATGACAGTTGGAAAAAGACCCAGTACTTC.

The chain uses TRBV19 and TRBJ1-2, with no clear D. V gave up 5 bases and J gave up 5 bases, with 9 bases separating them. Germline V gene data show CDR1 as LNHDA and CDR2 as SQIVND (reference sequence). This CDR3 is built from 12 residues. This CDR3 reads CASSGHQYGYTF. CDR3 bases: TGTGCCAGTAGTGGGCACCAGTATGGCTACACCTTC.

The chain links TRBV29-1 to TRBJ1-2; D gene ambiguous. V was clipped by 4 bases and J by 0 bases, with 12 bases between them. CDR1 is SQVTM and CDR2 is ANQGSEA in the germline V gene. The CDR3 extends over 14 amino acids. The CDR3 sequence: CSVGAGQTNYGYTF. The CDR3 DNA sequence: TGCAGCGTTGGGGCGGGTCAAACTAACTATGGCTACACCTTC.

The gene calls are TRBV6-5 and TRBJ1-5, with D possibly TRBD1 on 6 matching bases. V lost 6 bases and J 4 bases, leaving 13 bases between the germline ends. Per germline, CDR1 MNHEY and CDR2 SVGAGI. This CDR3 spans 14 amino acids. CDR3 in amino acids: CASSRDRLNQPQHF. DNA of the CDR3: TGTGCCAGCAGCCGTGACAGGTTGAATCAGCCCCAGCATTTT.

The genes are TRBV6-1 and TRBJ1-6, with TRBD1 identical over 9 bases. Germline loops: CDR1 MNHNS, CDR2 SASEGT. The CDR3 spans 14 residues. V lost 4 bases to trimming and J lost 7 bases; unmatched junction nucleotides: 2. CDR3 sequence: CASSVQGANSPLHF. The CDR3 DNA sequence: TGTGCCAGCAGTGTACAGGGGGCAAATTCACCCCTCCACTTT.

The table lists this clone with a count of one. CDR3 coding DNA: TGTGCCAGCAGTTACCTCCGGGGAGTTTACGCCGGGGAGCTGTTTTTT. It specifies CASSYLRGVYAGELFF. The V gene is TRBV6-5, the J gene TRBJ2-2; TRBD2 is a possible D gene (5 bases). Trimming left V 2 bases short and J 6 bases short, with 16 bases between. The CDR3 covers 16 residues. CDR1 is MNHEY and CDR2 is SVGAGI in the germline V gene.

The J gene is TRBJ1-4, the V gene TRBV7-8; 7 bases line up with TRBD1. The CDR3 loop spans 14 amino acids. Trimming removed 4 bases from V and 7 bases from J; junction bases left unmatched: 6. From germline, CDR1 is SGHVS and CDR2 FQNEAQ. This CDR3 reads CASSSGGTAEKLFF. As DNA, the CDR3 is TGTGCCAGCAGCTCAGGAGGGACAGCTGAAAAACTGTTTTTT.

The rearrangement joins TRBV15 to TRBJ2-7; the D is unclear. The germline V gene has CDR1 LNHNV and CDR2 YYDKDF (reference sequence). Trimming took 3 bases from V and 1 from J, leaving 7 bases between them. The CDR3 is 13 residues long. The CDR3 nucleotides are TGTGCCACCAGCAGCGGTGCTTCCTACGAGCAGTACTTC. It encodes CATSSGASYEQYF.

This chain links TRBV6-6 with TRBJ1-1, with 10 nucleotides matching TRBD1. Germline values: CDR1 MNHNY, CDR2 SVGAGI (reference sequence). The CDR3 sequence is 13 residues long. The V gene end was trimmed by 6 bases and the J gene end by 6 bases; junction bases not matched to a gene: 4. The CDR3 sequence: CASSRQGAAEAFF. The DNA of the CDR3 is TGTGCCAGCAGCCGACAGGGGGCGGCTGAAGCTTTCTTT.

This rearrangement joins TRBV7-3 to TRBJ1-1; TRBD1 matches at 7 bases. This CDR3 is built from 14 residues. The germline V gene has CDR1 SGHTA and CDR2 FQGTGA. Trimming removed 5 bases from V and 4 bases from J; junction bases left unmatched: 7. CDR3 residues: CASSLRSGGTEAFF. CDR3 in DNA: TGTGCCAGCAGCCTCCGGTCAGGGGGCACTGAAGCTTTCTTT.

The chain combines TRBV11-3 with TRBJ2-7; D possibly corresponds to TRBD1 (6 bases). The length of the CDR3 is 12 residues. Germline CDR1 SGHNT, CDR2 YENEEA. Trimming shortened V by 4 bases and J by 7 bases, and 11 bases separated the two germline ends. CDR3 amino acids: CASSSRGGEQYF. In DNA, the CDR3 is TGTGCCAGCAGCTCTCGAGGGGGAGAGCAGTACTTC.

J is TRBJ2-1 and V is TRBV5-1; TRBD2 matches 8 bases. V was pared by 4 bases and J by 4 bases, with 4 bases of the junction left unmatched. Germline CDR1 SGHRS, CDR2 YFSETQ. CDR3 size: 14 residues. Written as DNA, the CDR3 is TGCGCCAGCAGCCGGCTAGCGGGTTACAATGAGCAGTTCTTC. This gives the protein CASSRLAGYNEQFF.

The chain has TRBV30 and TRBJ1-2; 7 bases match TRBD1. The CDR3 spans 14 residues. The V gene's germline CDR1 is GTSNPN and CDR2 SVGIG (reference sequence). The CDR3 DNA follows: TGTGCTCAAACGGGAGGGGGCCAGGACTTTGGCTACACCTTC. This translates into CAQTGGGQDFGYTF.

The J gene is TRBJ2-3, the V gene TRBV9, with D possibly being TRBD2 (5 bases). CDR1 SGDLS and CDR2 YYNGEE come from the germline V gene. CDR3 size: 11 residues. V lost 4 bases, J lost 8 bases, and 8 bases lay in between. The CDR3 DNA reads as TGTGCCAGCAGCCTAGCAGGTACGCAGTATTTT. Protein: CASSLAGTQYF.

The chain employs TRBV9 and TRBJ2-5, with no clear D. This CDR3 contains 14 residues. From germline, CDR1 is SGDLS and CDR2 YYNGEE. The V end lost 1 base, the J end lost 3 bases, and 10 bases lay between the germline ends. CDR3 region: CASSVSPRKETQYF. CDR3 DNA: TGTGCCAGCAGCGTAAGCCCCCGAAAAGAGACCCAGTACTTC.

V is TRBV7-9 and J is TRBJ2-4, with D tentatively TRBD1 (6 bases). There are 13 residues in the CDR3. Trimming took 5 bases from V and 9 from J, leaving 14 bases between them. CDR1 and CDR2 (germline): SEHNR, FQNEAQ (reference sequence). CDR3 protein: CASSPRGTIIQYF. The CDR3 region has the DNA TGTGCCAGCAGCCCTAGGGGGACAATCATTCAGTACTTC.

This rearrangement joins TRBV7-8 to TRBJ2-7, with D perhaps matching TRBD1 (6 bases). The germline CDR1 and CDR2 sequences are SGHVS and FQNEAQ. Trimming removed 5 bases at V and 2 bases at J, with 13 bases between. The CDR3 is 14 residues long. CDR3 coding DNA: TGTGCCAGCAGCCTCGCCCACAGGGCCTACGAGCAGTACTTC. It is translated as CASSLAHRAYEQYF. The full variable domain, in which reference TRBV7-8 and TRBJ2-7 provide the parts outside the CDR3, is GAGVSQSPRYKVAKRGQDVALRCDPISGHVSLFWYQQALGQGPEFLTYFQNEAQLDKSGLPSDRFFAERPEGSVSTLKIQRTQQEDSAVYLCASSLAHRAYEQYFGPGTRLTVT.

V is TRBV2 and J is TRBJ2-3; 8 positions match TRBD2. The CDR3 extends over 17 amino acids. Germline-derived CDR1 and CDR2 are SNHLY and FYNNEI. The V gene end was trimmed by 6 bases and the J gene end by 6 bases; junction bases not matched to a gene: 17. The CDR3 protein is CASSYPRGGPLLDTQYF. The CDR3 DNA reads as TGTGCCAGCAGCTACCCTCGGGGGGGCCCTCTCTTGGATACGCAGTATTTT.

This clone was detected only once. The CDR3 nucleotides read TGTGCCAGCAGTGAAAGTGGCAGGGCCTATGGCTACACCTTC. Amino acids: CASSESGRAYGYTF. This sequence joins TRBV25-1 and TRBJ1-2, with D possibly TRBD1 on 5 matching bases. With 2 bases removed from V and 4 bases from J, the gap between germline ends came to 11 bases. Germline assignment: CDR1 MGHDK and CDR2 SYGVNS. CDR3 length: 14 residues.

This chain connects TRBV15 to TRBJ1-4, with D hard to call. V lost 1 base to trimming and J lost 8 bases, with 17 bases between them. From germline, CDR1 is LNHNV and CDR2 YYDKDF (reference sequence). The CDR3 runs 16 residues. The CDR3 is CATSRGSQRAGEKLFF. The CDR3 nucleotides read TGTGCCACCAGCAGAGGCTCCCAGCGGGCAGGCGAAAAACTGTTTTTT.

This clone was picked up one time. The chain employs TRBV7-3 and TRBJ1-1, with D possibly TRBD1 on 5 matching bases. With 5 bases removed from V and 7 bases from J, the gap between germline ends came to 17 bases. The CDR3 spans 14 residues. The V gene's germline CDR1 is SGHTA and CDR2 FQGTGA. The CDR3 DNA reads as TGTGCCAGCAGCCAAACCGGGGGAGCTAATGAAGCTTTCTTT. Protein product: CASSQTGGANEAFF.